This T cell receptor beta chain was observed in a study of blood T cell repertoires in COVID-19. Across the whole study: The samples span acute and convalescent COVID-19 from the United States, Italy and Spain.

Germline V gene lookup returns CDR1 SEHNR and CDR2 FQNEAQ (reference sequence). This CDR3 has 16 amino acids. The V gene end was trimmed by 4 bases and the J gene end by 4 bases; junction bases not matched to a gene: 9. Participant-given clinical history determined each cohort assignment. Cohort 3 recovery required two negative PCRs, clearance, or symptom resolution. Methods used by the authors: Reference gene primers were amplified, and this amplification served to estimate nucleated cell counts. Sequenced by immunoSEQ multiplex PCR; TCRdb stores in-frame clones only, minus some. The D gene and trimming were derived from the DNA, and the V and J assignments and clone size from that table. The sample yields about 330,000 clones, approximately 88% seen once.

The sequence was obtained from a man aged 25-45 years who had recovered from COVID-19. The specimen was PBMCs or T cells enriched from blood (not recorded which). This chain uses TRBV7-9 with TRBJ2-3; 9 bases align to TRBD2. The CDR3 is CASSSLAGLAADTQYF. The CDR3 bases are TGTGCCAGCAGCTCGCTAGCGGGACTAGCTGCAGATACGCAGTATTTT.